This T cell receptor (beta chain) was found in a study of CD8 T cells in ankylosing spondylitis. Study-wide findings and caveats: Researchers reportedly found disease-linked clones significantly enriched in matched ankylosing spondylitis synovial fluid. Characteristic of ankylosing spondylitis blood, it appeared, was a TCR beta motif comprising several highly homologous variants. Those disease-linked clones were CD8+; they were also relatively rare in peripheral blood.

Libraries of TCR beta came from quantitative 5'-RACE with molecular barcodes. TCRdb independently ran MiXCR on the 5' RACE reads; one entry per CDR3 protein. The sample yields roughly 670,000 distinct CDR3 sequences, around 17% seen once. Trimming shortened V by 5 bases and J by 3 bases, and 15 bases separated the two germline ends. The CDR3 totals 14 residues. Germline values: CDR1 DFQATT, CDR2 SNEGSKA (reference sequence). Comment on this clonotype: The antigen is not known.

V is TRBV20-1 and J is TRBJ2-3; D is perhaps TRBD1 or TRBD2 (6 bases each). The sample consisted of blood, either unsorted or a sorted T cell fraction (not recorded which). This receptor was taken from a male donor with ankylosing spondylitis. The CDR3 nucleotides are TGCAGTGCTGCTAGGGGGGATGGGACAGATACGCAGTATTTT. Translated, it gives CSAARGDGTDTQYF.